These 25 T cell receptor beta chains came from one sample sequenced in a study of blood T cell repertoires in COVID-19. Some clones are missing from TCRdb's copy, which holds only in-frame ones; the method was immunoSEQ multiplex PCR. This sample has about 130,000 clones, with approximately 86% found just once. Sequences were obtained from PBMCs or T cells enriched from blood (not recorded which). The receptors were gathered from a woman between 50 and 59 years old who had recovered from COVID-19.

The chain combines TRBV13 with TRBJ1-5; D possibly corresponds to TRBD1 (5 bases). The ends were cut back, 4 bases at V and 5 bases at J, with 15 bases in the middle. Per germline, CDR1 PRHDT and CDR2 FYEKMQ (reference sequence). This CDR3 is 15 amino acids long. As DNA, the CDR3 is TGTGCCAGCAGCTCAACGGTACAGGCGGATCAGCCCCAGCATTTT. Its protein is CASSSTVQADQPQHF.

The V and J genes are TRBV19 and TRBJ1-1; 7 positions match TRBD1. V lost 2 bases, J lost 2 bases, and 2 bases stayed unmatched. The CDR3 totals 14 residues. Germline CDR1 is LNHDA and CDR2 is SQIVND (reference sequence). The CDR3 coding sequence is TGTGCCAGTAGTATAACAGGGGCTAACACTGAAGCTTTCTTT. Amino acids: CASSITGANTEAFF.

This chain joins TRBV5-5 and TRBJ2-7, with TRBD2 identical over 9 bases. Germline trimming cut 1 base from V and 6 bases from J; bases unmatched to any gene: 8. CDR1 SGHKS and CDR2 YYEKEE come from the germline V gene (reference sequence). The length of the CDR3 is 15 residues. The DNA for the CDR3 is TGTGCCAGCAGCTTGCAGGCGGGGGGGCTCGGCGAGCAGTACTTC. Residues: CASSLQAGGLGEQYF.

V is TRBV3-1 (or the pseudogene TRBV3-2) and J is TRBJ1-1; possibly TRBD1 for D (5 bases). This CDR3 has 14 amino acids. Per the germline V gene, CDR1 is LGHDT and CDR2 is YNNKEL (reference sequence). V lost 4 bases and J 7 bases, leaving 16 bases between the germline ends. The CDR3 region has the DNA TGTGCCAGCAGCCCTTCGGGTTACAGGCTTGAAGCTTTCTTT. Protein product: CASSPSGYRLEAFF.

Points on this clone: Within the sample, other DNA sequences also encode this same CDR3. This CDR3 reads CASSIQGSNYGYTF. CDR3 nucleotides: TGTGCCAGTAGTATCCAGGGTAGTAACTATGGCTACACCTTC. The V and J genes are TRBV19 and TRBJ1-2, with a possible D match to TRBD1 (5 bases). This CDR3 spans 14 amino acids. Germline V CDR1 and CDR2: LNHDA, SQIVND (reference sequence). V was trimmed by 3 bases and J by 1 base, leaving 9 bases between them.

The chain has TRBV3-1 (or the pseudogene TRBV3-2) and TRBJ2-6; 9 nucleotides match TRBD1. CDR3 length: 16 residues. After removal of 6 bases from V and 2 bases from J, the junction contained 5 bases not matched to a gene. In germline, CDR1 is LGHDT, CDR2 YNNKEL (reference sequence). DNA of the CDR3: TGTGCCAGCAGGCATGACAGGGGGGCTGGGGCCAACGTCCTGACTTTC. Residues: CASRHDRGAGANVLTF.

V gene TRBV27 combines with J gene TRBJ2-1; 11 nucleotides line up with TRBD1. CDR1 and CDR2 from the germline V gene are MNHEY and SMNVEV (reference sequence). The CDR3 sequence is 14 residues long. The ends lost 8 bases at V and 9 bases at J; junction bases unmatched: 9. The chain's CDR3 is CASRRDRGRSEQFF. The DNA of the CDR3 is TGTGCCAGCCGCCGGGACAGGGGGAGGAGTGAGCAGTTCTTC.

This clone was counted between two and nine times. CDR3 sequence reads: CASSQSQGASGYEQYF. The CDR3 DNA reads as TGCGCCAGCAGCCAATCCCAAGGAGCCTCTGGCTACGAGCAGTACTTC. This sequence joins TRBV4-1 and TRBJ2-7; D is undetermined. Germline loops: CDR1 MGHRA, CDR2 YSYEKL. Trimming pared 2 bases from V and 3 bases from J, leaving 17 bases between. The CDR3 runs 16 residues.

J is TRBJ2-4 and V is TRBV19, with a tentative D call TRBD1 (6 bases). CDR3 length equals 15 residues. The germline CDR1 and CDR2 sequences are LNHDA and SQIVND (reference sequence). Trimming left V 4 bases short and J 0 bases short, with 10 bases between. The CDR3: CASSTGAIAKNIQYF. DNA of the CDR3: TGTGCCAGTAGTACAGGGGCAATAGCCAAAAACATTCAGTACTTC. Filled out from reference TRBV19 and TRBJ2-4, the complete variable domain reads DGGITQSPKYLFRKEGQNVTLSCEQNLNHDAMYWYRQDPGQGLRLIYYSQIVNDFQKGDIAEGYSVSREKKESFPLTVTSAQKNPTAFYLCASSTGAIAKNIQYFGAGTRLSVL.

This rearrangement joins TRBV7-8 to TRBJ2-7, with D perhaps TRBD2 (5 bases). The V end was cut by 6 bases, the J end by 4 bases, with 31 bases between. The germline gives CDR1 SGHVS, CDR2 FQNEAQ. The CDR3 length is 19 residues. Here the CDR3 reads CASRRDLSRPYGPGYEQYF. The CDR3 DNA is TGTGCCAGCAGACGAGACCTATCTAGACCCTACGGTCCGGGATACGAGCAGTACTTC.

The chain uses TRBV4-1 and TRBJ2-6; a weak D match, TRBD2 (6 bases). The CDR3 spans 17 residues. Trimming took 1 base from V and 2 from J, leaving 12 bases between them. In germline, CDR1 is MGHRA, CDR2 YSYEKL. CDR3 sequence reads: CASSQVGGFTGANVLTF. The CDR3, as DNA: TGCGCCAGCAGCCAAGTTGGGGGGTTCACTGGGGCCAACGTCCTGACTTTC.

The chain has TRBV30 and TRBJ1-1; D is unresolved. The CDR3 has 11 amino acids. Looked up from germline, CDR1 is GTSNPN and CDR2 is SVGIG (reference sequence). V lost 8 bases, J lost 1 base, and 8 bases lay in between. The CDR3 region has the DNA TGTGCCGGTAGCTGGAACACTGAAGCTTTCTTT. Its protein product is CAGSWNTEAFF.

The CDR3 region is CASSVSSYEQYF. DNA for the CDR3: TGTGCCAGCAGTGTTAGCTCCTACGAGCAGTACTTC. This chain uses TRBV12-3 or TRBV12-4 with TRBJ2-7, with D hard to call. V dropped 5 bases and J dropped 0 bases, with 5 bases sitting between them. The CDR3 extends over 12 amino acids.

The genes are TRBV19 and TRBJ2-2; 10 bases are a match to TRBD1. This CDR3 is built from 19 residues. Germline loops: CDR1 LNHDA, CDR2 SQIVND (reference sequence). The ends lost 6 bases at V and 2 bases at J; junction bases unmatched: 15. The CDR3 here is CASSRDYPGQGGNTGELFF. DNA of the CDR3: TGTGCCAGTAGCAGGGACTACCCCGGACAGGGGGGTAACACCGGGGAGCTGTTTTTT.

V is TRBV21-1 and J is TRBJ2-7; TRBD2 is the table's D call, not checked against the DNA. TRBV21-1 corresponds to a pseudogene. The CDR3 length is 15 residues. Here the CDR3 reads CASSKAGETPDEQYF. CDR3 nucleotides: TGTGCCAGCAGCAAAGCCGGAGAGACGCCCGACGAGCAGTACTTC.

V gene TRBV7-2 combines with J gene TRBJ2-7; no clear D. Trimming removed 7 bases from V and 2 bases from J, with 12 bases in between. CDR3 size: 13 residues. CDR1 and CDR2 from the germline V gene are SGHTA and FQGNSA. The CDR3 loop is CASTDPPAYEQYF. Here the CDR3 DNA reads TGTGCCAGCACCGATCCACCGGCCTACGAGCAGTACTTC.

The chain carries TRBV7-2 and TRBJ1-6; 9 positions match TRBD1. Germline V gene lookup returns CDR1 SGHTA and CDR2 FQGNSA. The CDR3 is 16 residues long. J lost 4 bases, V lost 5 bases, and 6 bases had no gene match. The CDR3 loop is CASSPQGTGYNSPLHF. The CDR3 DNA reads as TGTGCCAGCAGCCCGCAGGGGACAGGGTATAATTCACCCCTCCACTTT.

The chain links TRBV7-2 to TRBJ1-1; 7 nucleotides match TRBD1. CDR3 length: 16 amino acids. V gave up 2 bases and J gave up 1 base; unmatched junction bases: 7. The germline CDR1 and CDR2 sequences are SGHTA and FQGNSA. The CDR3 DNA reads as TGTGCCAGCAGCTTACCGACCCAGGGGGGGAACACTGAAGCTTTCTTT. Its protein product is CASSLPTQGGNTEAFF.

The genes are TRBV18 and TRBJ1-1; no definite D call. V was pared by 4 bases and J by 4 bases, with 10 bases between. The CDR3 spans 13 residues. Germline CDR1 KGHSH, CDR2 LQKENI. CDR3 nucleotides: TGTGCCAGCTCACTGGAGGGTAGCACTGAAGCTTTCTTT. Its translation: CASSLEGSTEAFF.

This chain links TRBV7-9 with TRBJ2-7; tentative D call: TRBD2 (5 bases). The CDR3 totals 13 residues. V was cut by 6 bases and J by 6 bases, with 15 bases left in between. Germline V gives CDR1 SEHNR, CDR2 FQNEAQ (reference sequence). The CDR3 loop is CASSPRGAGEQYF. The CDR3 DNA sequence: TGTGCCAGCAGTCCCCGGGGAGCAGGCGAGCAGTACTTC. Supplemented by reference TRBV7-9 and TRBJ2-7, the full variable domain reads DTGVSQNPRHKITKRGQNVTFRCDPISEHNRLYWYRQTLGQGPEFLTYFQNEAQLEKSRLLSDRFSAERPKGSFSTLEIQRTEQGDSAMYLCASSPRGAGEQYFGPGTRLTVT.

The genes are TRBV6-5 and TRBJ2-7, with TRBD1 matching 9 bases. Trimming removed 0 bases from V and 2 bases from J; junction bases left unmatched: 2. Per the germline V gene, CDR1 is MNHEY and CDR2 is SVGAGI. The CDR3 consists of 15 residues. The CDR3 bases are TGTGCCAGCAGTTACTCGAGACAGGGGGCCTACGAGCAGTACTTC. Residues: CASSYSRQGAYEQYF.

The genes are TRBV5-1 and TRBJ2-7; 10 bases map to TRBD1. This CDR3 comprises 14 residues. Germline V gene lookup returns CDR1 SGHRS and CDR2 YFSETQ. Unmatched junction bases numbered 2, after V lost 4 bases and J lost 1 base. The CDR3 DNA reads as TGCGCCAGCAGCGGGGGACAGGGGTCCTACGAGCAGTACTTC. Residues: CASSGGQGSYEQYF. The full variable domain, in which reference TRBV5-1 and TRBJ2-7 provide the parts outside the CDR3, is KAGVTQTPRYLIKTRGQQVTLSCSPISGHRSVSWYQQTPGQGLQFLFEYFSETQRNKGNFPGRFSGRQFSNSRSEMNVSTLELGDSALYLCASSGGQGSYEQYFGPGTRLTVT.

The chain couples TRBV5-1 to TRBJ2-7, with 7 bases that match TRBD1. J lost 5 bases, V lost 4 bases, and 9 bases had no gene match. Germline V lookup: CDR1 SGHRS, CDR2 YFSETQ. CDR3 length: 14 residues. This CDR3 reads CASSPRQGGNEQYF. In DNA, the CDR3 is TGCGCCAGCAGCCCCCGACAGGGTGGTAACGAGCAGTACTTC. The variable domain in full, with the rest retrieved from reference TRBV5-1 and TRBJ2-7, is KAGVTQTPRYLIKTRGQQVTLSCSPISGHRSVSWYQQTPGQGLQFLFEYFSETQRNKGNFPGRFSGRQFSNSRSEMNVSTLELGDSALYLCASSPRQGGNEQYFGPGTRLTVT.

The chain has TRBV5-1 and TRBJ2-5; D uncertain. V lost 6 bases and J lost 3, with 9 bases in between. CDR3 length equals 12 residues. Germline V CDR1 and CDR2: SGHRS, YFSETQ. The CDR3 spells CASTVSEETQYF. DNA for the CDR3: TGCGCCAGCACAGTGTCCGAAGAGACCCAGTACTTC.

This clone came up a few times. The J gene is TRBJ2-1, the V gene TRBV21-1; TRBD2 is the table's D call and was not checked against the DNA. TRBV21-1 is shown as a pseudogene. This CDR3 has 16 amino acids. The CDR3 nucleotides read TGTGCCAGCAGAGATCTAGGGACTAGCGAATACAATGAGCAGTTCTTC. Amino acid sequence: CASRDLGTSEYNEQFF.